These 30 T cell receptor beta chains were sequenced from one sample in a study of sequential checkpoint blockade in melanoma. The treatment: randomized to nivolumab then ipilimumab (arm A) or the reverse (arm B). Clones were sequenced by immunoSEQ multiplex PCR, and TCRdb holds only the in-frame ones, with some missing. The sample records some 13,000 clones, around a fifth being singletons. The sequenced sample was tumor tissue (inferred from file names), obtained from a patient given nivolumab and ipilimumab in sequence. These receptors were obtained from a human donor with melanoma.

The chain uses TRBV29-1 and TRBJ2-1; D possibly corresponds to TRBD1 (6 bases). Germline values: CDR1 SQVTM, CDR2 ANQGSEA. The CDR3 is 13 amino acids. Trimming took 6 bases from V and 7 from J, leaving 16 bases between them. The CDR3 DNA reads TGCAGCGTGCCAGGGGATGGTGTTAATGAGCAGTTCTTC. Amino acids: CSVPGDGVNEQFF.

This clone was seen ten or more times. The CDR3 reads CASSFGLAGAKTQYF. The CDR3 DNA reads as TGTGCCAGCAGCTTCGGACTAGCGGGAGCTAAGACCCAGTACTTC. The chain recombines TRBV7-6 with TRBJ2-5; TRBD2 aligns across 13 bases. CDR1 SGHVS and CDR2 FNYEAQ come from the germline V gene. Losses at the gene ends were 3 bases for V and 6 bases for J; bases not matched to a gene: 4. CDR3 size: 15 residues.

This clone was observed at least ten times. The genes are TRBV11-3 and TRBJ1-1; D is possibly TRBD1 (5 bases). The germline CDR1 and CDR2 sequences are SGHNT and YENEEA. Trimming cost V 3 bases and J 10 bases, with 18 bases left between them. CDR3 length: 14 residues. For the CDR3, the DNA is TGTGCCAGCAGCTTGATGTCGGGGCCGAACGCAGCTTTCTTT. Amino acid sequence: CASSLMSGPNAAFF.

The chain joins TRBV25-1 to TRBJ1-5; D possibly corresponds to TRBD1 (5 bases). Trimming pared 4 bases from V and 6 bases from J, leaving 13 bases between. Germline lookup yields CDR1 MGHDK and CDR2 SYGVNS. The CDR3 is made up of 14 amino acids. For the CDR3, the DNA is TGTGCCAGCAGTGGTCTTGTTACAGGTCAGCCCCAGCATTTT. Protein sequence: CASSGLVTGQPQHF.

This clone was seen a handful of times. The chain combines TRBV11-3 with TRBJ2-5; the match to TRBD2 covers 11 bases. Looked up from germline, CDR1 is SGHNT and CDR2 is YENEEA. The trim removed 3 bases at V and 4 bases at J, leaving 13 bases unmatched. The CDR3 covers 18 residues. CDR3 sequence: CASSFFPASGRPIETQYF. CDR3 nucleotide sequence: TGTGCCAGCAGCTTTTTTCCTGCTAGCGGGAGGCCCATAGAGACCCAGTACTTC.

The sample holds a few counts of this clone. The chain combines TRBV9 with TRBJ1-2; D is ambiguous. V was clipped by 0 bases and J by 4 bases, with 13 bases between them. The CDR3 spans 15 residues. Germline V lookup: CDR1 SGDLS, CDR2 YYNGEE. CDR3 sequence (DNA): TGTGCCAGCAGCGTAGAGGTGTCGTCGGGCTATGGCTACACCTTC. It translates to CASSVEVSSGYGYTF.

This clone was seen at least ten times. The chain recombines TRBV9 with TRBJ2-5; D may correspond to TRBD1 or TRBD2 (6 bases each). CDR3 size: 14 residues. V was clipped by 0 bases and J by 9 bases, with 15 bases between them. Germline values: CDR1 SGDLS, CDR2 YYNGEE. In nucleotides, the CDR3 is TGTGCCAGCAGCGTAGGTACAACTAGGGGGGCCCAGTACTTC. It encodes CASSVGTTRGAQYF.

This clone was counted ten times or more. The genes are TRBV6-8 and TRBJ2-7, with 11 bases that match TRBD2. CDR3 size: 14 residues. With V trimmed by 4 bases and J by 6 bases, 5 bases remained unmatched. Germline V gene lookup returns CDR1 MNHGY and CDR2 SAAAGT. In DNA, the CDR3 is TGTGCCAGCAGTTCCACTAGCGGGAGCGGCGAGCAGTACTTC. Translated, it gives CASSSTSGSGEQYF.

The chain employs TRBV29-1 and TRBJ2-2; D gene ambiguous. V lost 3 bases and J 2 bases, leaving 10 bases between the germline ends. The CDR3 runs 14 residues. Germline loops: CDR1 SQVTM, CDR2 ANQGSEA. The CDR3 loop reads CSVENGANTGELFF. CDR3 in DNA: TGCAGCGTTGAGAACGGTGCCAACACCGGGGAGCTGTTTTTT.

This clone was seen a few times. The chain carries TRBV14 and TRBJ1-2; no definite D call. The length of the CDR3 is 12 residues. Trimming cost V 2 bases and J 4 bases, with 5 bases left between them. Germline values: CDR1 SGHDN, CDR2 FVKESK. Here the CDR3 DNA reads TGTGCCAGCAGCCAAAGGACCTATGGCTACACCTTC. This codes for CASSQRTYGYTF.

A single count supports this clone. The chain employs TRBV5-1 and TRBJ2-7, with 7 bases lining up with TRBD2. V was pared by 0 bases and J by 7 bases, with 7 bases of the junction left unmatched. There are 14 residues in the CDR3. Looked up from germline, CDR1 is SGHRS and CDR2 is YFSETQ. This CDR3 reads CASSLVAGAYEQYF. The CDR3 DNA reads as TGCGCCAGCAGCTTGGTGGCGGGAGCTTATGAGCAGTACTTC.

The chain uses TRBV4-1 and TRBJ2-7, with 8 bases matching TRBD1. Germline trimming cut 2 bases from V and 2 bases from J; bases unmatched to any gene: 14. Germline CDR1 reads MGHRA; CDR2 reads YSYEKL. This CDR3 has 18 amino acids. Written as DNA, the CDR3 is TGCGCCAGCAGCCAACAAGTACTTTCAGGGGGCCCTGCCTACGAGCAGTACTTC. Translating it yields CASSQQVLSGGPAYEQYF.

This clone was found a few times. The chain combines TRBV15 with TRBJ1-1; 7 bases line up with TRBD1. Trimming at V came to 5 bases and at J to 1 base, leaving 7 bases not matched to a gene. Germline V gives CDR1 LNHNV, CDR2 YYDKDF (reference sequence). CDR3 length: 15 residues. The CDR3 sequence: CATSGGGQWNTEAFF. CDR3 DNA sequence: TGTGCCACCAGCGGAGGGGGACAGTGGAACACTGAAGCTTTCTTT. Variable domain in full (rest from reference TRBV15 and TRBJ1-1): DAMVIQNPRYQVTQFGKPVTLSCSQTLNHNVMYWYQQKSSQAPKLLFHYYDKDFNNEADTPDNFQSRRPNTSFCFLDIRSPGLGDTAMYLCATSGGGQWNTEAFFGQGTRLTVV.

The chain links TRBV6-8 to TRBJ2-3, with 8 positions matching TRBD2. This CDR3 spans 17 amino acids. With 6 bases clipped from V and 4 bases from J, the junction kept 15 bases outside the gene matches. The germline CDR1 and CDR2 sequences are MNHGY and SAAAGT. Written as DNA, the CDR3 is TGTGCCAGCAGCCCGGTGTTTTTCGGGGGGGGCTCAGATACGCAGTATTTT. It is translated as CASSPVFFGGGSDTQYF.

This clone is termed medium-sized. This chain uses TRBV6-8 with TRBJ2-7, with D perhaps given as TRBD1 or TRBD2 (5 bases each). Germline CDR1 reads MNHGY; CDR2 reads SAAAGT. The CDR3 is 13 residues long. V was trimmed by 2 bases and J by 0 bases, leaving 5 bases between them. The CDR3: CASSYGTSYEQYF. CDR3 DNA: TGTGCCAGCAGTTACGGGACCTCCTACGAGCAGTACTTC.

This clone occurred a few times. The V and J genes are TRBV9 and TRBJ2-7; possible D gene TRBD1, 5 bases. V was trimmed by 0 bases and J by 6 bases, leaving 13 bases between them. Germline CDR1 is SGDLS and CDR2 is YYNGEE. CDR3 size: 14 residues. CDR3 nucleotides: TGTGCCAGCAGCGTAGATCCCCTTAGGGGCGAGCAGTACTTC. Translated, it gives CASSVDPLRGEQYF. The full variable domain, in which reference TRBV9 and TRBJ2-7 provide the parts outside the CDR3, is DSGVTQTPKHLITATGQRVTLRCSPRSGDLSVYWYQQSLDQGLQFLIQYYNGEERAKGNILERFSAQQFPDLHSELNLSSLELGDSALYFCASSVDPLRGEQYFGPGTRLTVT.

This clone came up a few times. The chain uses TRBV6-8 and TRBJ1-2, with a weak D call TRBD1 (5 bases). The CDR3 spans 14 residues. The V gene lost 5 bases and the J gene lost 5 bases, with 15 bases spanning the gap. The germline V gene encodes CDR1 MNHGY and CDR2 SAAAGT. The DNA for the CDR3 is TGTGCCAGCAGTGGGGGACCGGTCCTTTATGGCTACACCTTC. Protein product: CASSGGPVLYGYTF.

This clone turned up a few times. V gene TRBV7-6 combines with J gene TRBJ2-5; the match to TRBD2 covers 9 bases. V lost 2 bases, J lost 3 bases, and 1 base stayed unmatched. This CDR3 is built from 14 residues. Germline CDR1 is SGHVS and CDR2 is FNYEAQ. The CDR3 DNA reads as TGTGCCAGCAGCTTATTAGCGGGGGAAGAGACCCAGTACTTC. This translates into CASSLLAGEETQYF.

The V and J genes are TRBV5-1 and TRBJ1-2, with D hard to call. Trimming left V 4 bases short and J 4 bases short, with 14 bases between. The CDR3 has 14 amino acids. From germline, CDR1 is SGHRS and CDR2 YFSETQ. CDR3 DNA: TGCGCCAGCAGCCCAGGTAACACTGTCTATGGCTACACCTTC. Encoded protein: CASSPGNTVYGYTF.

In its sample, this clone was seen many times. The chain has TRBV9 and TRBJ1-1; TRBD1 matches 8 bases. Germline CDR1 reads SGDLS; CDR2 reads YYNGEE. With 4 bases clipped from V and 2 bases from J, the junction kept 10 bases outside the gene matches. This CDR3 contains 16 residues. This CDR3 is CASSWTSGQGNTEAFF. Written as DNA, the CDR3 is TGTGCCAGCAGCTGGACCTCAGGACAGGGAAACACTGAAGCTTTCTTT.

At least ten counts were recorded for this clone. This chain connects TRBV11-3 to TRBJ1-1, with D perhaps TRBD1 (5 bases). The CDR3 covers 14 residues. Looked up from germline, CDR1 is SGHNT and CDR2 is YENEEA. Trimming shortened V by 4 bases and J by 5 bases, and 14 bases separated the two germline ends. CDR3 sequence (DNA): TGTGCCAGCAGCTCCGGGGGTCTAAGGACTGAAGCTTTCTTT. It codes for CASSSGGLRTEAFF.

This clone has ten or more counts. The chain combines TRBV9 with TRBJ1-3; D is unclear. The CDR3 contains 14 residues. Per the germline V gene, CDR1 is SGDLS and CDR2 is YYNGEE. V was clipped by 0 bases and J by 4 bases, with 8 bases between them. This chain's CDR3 is CASSVDWVGNTIYF. The CDR3 bases are TGTGCCAGCAGCGTAGATTGGGTGGGAAACACCATATATTTT.

This clone was counted a few times. DNA of the CDR3: TGTGCCACCAGCAGAGGGGGGGCCGGCACAGATACGCAGTATTTT. Encoded protein: CATSRGGAGTDTQYF. The chain is built from TRBV15 and TRBJ2-3; TRBD1 or TRBD2 may be the D gene (6 bases each). V lost 1 base and J 1 base, leaving 9 bases between the germline ends. This CDR3 comprises 15 residues. CDR1 is LNHNV, CDR2 YYDKDF, per germline (reference sequence). The full variable domain, completed using reference TRBV15 and TRBJ2-3, is DAMVIQNPRYQVTQFGKPVTLSCSQTLNHNVMYWYQQKSSQAPKLLFHYYDKDFNNEADTPDNFQSRRPNTSFCFLDIRSPGLGDTAMYLCATSRGGAGTDTQYFGPGTRLTVL.

This chain uses TRBV28 with TRBJ2-1; 10 positions match TRBD2. Germline V gene lookup returns CDR1 MDHEN and CDR2 SYDVKM. The V segment lost 2 bases and the J segment 7 bases; nucleotides outside the gene matches: 5. CDR3 size: 15 residues. The chain's CDR3 is CASSLGTSVTNEQFF. The CDR3 nucleotides are TGTGCCAGCAGTTTAGGGACTAGCGTAACTAATGAGCAGTTCTTC.

In its sample, this clone was seen a few times. The V call is TRBV28, the J call TRBJ2-5, with 7 bases lining up with TRBD2. This CDR3 is built from 14 residues. J gave up 5 bases and V 6 bases, and 9 bases lay outside the gene matches. Germline loops: CDR1 MDHEN, CDR2 SYDVKM. The CDR3 bases are TGTGCCAGCAGCTCCCCGGGGGGAAGTGAGACCCAGTACTTC. Translation: CASSSPGGSETQYF.

In this sample, this clone turned up many times. In the same sample, other DNA sequences code for this CDR3. The rearrangement links TRBV11-3 to TRBJ2-5; D unresolved. Germline assignment: CDR1 SGHNT and CDR2 YENEEA. Trimming removed 1 base at V and 1 base at J, with 7 bases between. The CDR3 is 14 residues long. The CDR3 sequence: CASSLGHLQETQYF. The DNA for the CDR3 is TGTGCCAGCAGCTTAGGGCACCTCCAAGAGACCCAGTACTTC.

On this clone itself: The sample holds other DNA sequences that translate to the same CDR3. The J gene is TRBJ1-5, the V gene TRBV19; 8 positions agree with TRBD1. Germline trimming cut 9 bases from V and 4 bases from J; bases unmatched to any gene: 2. CDR1 and CDR2 (germline): LNHDA, SQIVND (reference sequence). The CDR3 loop spans 12 amino acids. The CDR3 nucleotides are TGTGCCAGCGGGACAGGTAATCAGCCCCAGCATTTT. It yields the protein CASGTGNQPQHF.

This chain uses TRBV5-1 with TRBJ1-5; tentative D call: TRBD1 (5 bases). V was pared by 4 bases and J by 4 bases, with 15 bases between. This CDR3 region has 15 residues. Germline V lookup: CDR1 SGHRS, CDR2 YFSETQ. The CDR3 sequence is CASSPNTGRNQPQHF. DNA for the CDR3: TGCGCCAGCAGCCCAAATACGGGGCGTAATCAGCCCCAGCATTTT. The whole variable domain, remainder taken from reference TRBV5-1 and TRBJ1-5, is KAGVTQTPRYLIKTRGQQVTLSCSPISGHRSVSWYQQTPGQGLQFLFEYFSETQRNKGNFPGRFSGRQFSNSRSEMNVSTLELGDSALYLCASSPNTGRNQPQHFGDGTRLSIL.

This clone was seen a few times. The chain joins TRBV6-8 to TRBJ2-7; D assignment may be TRBD1 or TRBD2 (6 bases each). The germline gives CDR1 MNHGY, CDR2 SAAAGT. Trimming took 2 bases from V and 6 from J, leaving 17 bases between them. This CDR3 is 15 amino acids long. CDR3: CASSYVGGTRGEQYF. The CDR3 DNA is TGTGCCAGCAGTTACGTCGGGGGCACGAGGGGCGAGCAGTACTTC.

The table lists this clone with a few counts. The chain is built from TRBV4-1 and TRBJ1-5; possibly TRBD1 for D (5 bases). The CDR3 has 15 amino acids. CDR1 MGHRA and CDR2 YSYEKL come from the germline V gene. Trimming shortened V by 4 bases and J by 6 bases, and 16 bases separated the two germline ends. As DNA, the CDR3 is TGCGCCAGCAGCCTGGGGCTAGGAGGAGGTCAGCCCCAGCATTTT. As protein: CASSLGLGGGQPQHF.